This TCR beta chain was captured by sequencing in a study of monozygotic twins with inflammatory bowel disease. CDR1 and CDR2 from the germline V gene are SGHRS and YFSETQ. The CDR3 is made up of 17 amino acids. TCRdb re-called the 5' RACE reads, yielding one record per CDR3 amino acid sequence without DNA. Recorded here are approximately 120,000 distinct CDR3 sequences; the top ten clones represent 9.5% to 15%. Sequencing was carried out using blood. The chain has TRBV5-1 and TRBJ2-3; with no DNA, the TCRdb D assignment of TRBD2 cannot be verified. The sequence came from a human donor with ulcerative colitis or Crohn's disease, or a healthy co-twin of an affected twin (not recorded which). CDR3 sequence reads: CASSESSAGGLTDTQYF.